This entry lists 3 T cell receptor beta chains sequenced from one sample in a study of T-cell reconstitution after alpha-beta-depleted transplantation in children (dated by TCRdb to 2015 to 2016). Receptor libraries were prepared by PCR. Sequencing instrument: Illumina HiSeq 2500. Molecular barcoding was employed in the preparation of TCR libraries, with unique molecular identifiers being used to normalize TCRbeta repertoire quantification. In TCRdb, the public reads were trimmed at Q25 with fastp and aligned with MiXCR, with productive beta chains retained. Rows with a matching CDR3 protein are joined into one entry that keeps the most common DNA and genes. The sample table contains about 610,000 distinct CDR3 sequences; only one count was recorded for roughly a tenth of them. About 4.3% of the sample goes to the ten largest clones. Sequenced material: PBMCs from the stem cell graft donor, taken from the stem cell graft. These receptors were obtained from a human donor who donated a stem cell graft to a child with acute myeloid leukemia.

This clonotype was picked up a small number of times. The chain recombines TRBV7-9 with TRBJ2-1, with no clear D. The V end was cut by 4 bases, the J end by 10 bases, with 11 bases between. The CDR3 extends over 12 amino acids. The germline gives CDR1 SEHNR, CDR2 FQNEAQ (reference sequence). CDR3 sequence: CASSWQSGEQFF. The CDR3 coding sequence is TGTGCCAGCAGCTGGCAATCGGGCGAGCAGTTCTTC.

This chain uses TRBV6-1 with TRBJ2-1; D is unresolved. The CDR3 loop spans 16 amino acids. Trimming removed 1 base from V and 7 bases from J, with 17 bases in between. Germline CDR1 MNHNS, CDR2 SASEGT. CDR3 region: CASSEGSFLTRNEQFF. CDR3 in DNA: TGTGCCAGCAGTGAAGGAAGCTTCCTGACCCGGAATGAGCAGTTCTTC.

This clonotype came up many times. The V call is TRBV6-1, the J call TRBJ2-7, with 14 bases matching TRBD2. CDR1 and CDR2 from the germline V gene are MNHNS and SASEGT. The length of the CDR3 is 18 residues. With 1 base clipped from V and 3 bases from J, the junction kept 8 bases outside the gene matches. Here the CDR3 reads CASSEVFRLAGGLYEQYF. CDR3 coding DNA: TGTGCCAGCAGTGAAGTGTTTCGACTAGCGGGAGGGCTCTACGAGCAGTACTTC.